These 5 T cell receptor beta chains were all obtained from the same sample, sequenced in a study of cytotoxic CD8 clonotypes in ibrutinib-treated CLL. This table comes from immunoSEQ multiplex PCR, and its TCRdb copy is limited to in-frame clones, with some not included. The sample contains 25,000 to 30,000 clones, around 85% of which appear only once. The material was PBMCs, obtained after 24 months of ibrutinib treatment. These receptors came from a human donor with chronic lymphocytic leukemia.

This clone was found a few times. The chain carries TRBV5-1 and TRBJ1-6, with 8 bases lining up with TRBD1. V lost 2 bases and J lost 7; bases outside the gene matches: 2. From germline, CDR1 is SGHRS and CDR2 YFSETQ. There are 14 residues in the CDR3. The CDR3 DNA reads as TGCGCCAGCAGCTTACAGGGGGGGAATTCACCCCTCCACTTT. Protein: CASSLQGGNSPLHF.

V usage is TRBV6-6 and J usage is TRBJ1-2, with D uncertain. Per germline, CDR1 MNHNY and CDR2 SVGAGI (reference sequence). With 6 bases removed from V and 0 bases from J, the gap between germline ends came to 2 bases. CDR3 size: 11 residues. CDR3 residues: CASRANYGYTF. Here the CDR3 DNA reads TGTGCCAGCAGGGCTAACTATGGCTACACCTTC.

V usage is TRBV5-4 and J usage is TRBJ1-2; 8 nucleotides align to TRBD1. V trimming: 4 bases; J trimming: 5 bases; junction bases outside the gene matches: 10. The CDR3 extends over 15 amino acids. Germline CDR1 is SGHNT and CDR2 is YYREEE (reference sequence). The CDR3 reads CASSARTGNRYGYTF. The CDR3 DNA follows: TGTGCCAGCAGCGCACGGACAGGGAACCGGTATGGCTACACCTTC.

The chain has TRBV7-3 and TRBJ1-6; D possibly corresponds to TRBD1 (6 bases). CDR3 length: 14 amino acids. From germline, CDR1 is SGHTA and CDR2 FQGTGA. Between the trimmed V and J ends, which lost 3 bases and 10 bases, there was a span of 13 bases. Here the CDR3 reads CASSLGGAGSPLHF. In DNA, the CDR3 is TGTGCCAGCAGCTTGGGGGGCGCCGGCTCACCCCTCCACTTT.

This clone was seen once. The CDR3 loop is CASSSLPGGTSSYNEQFF. DNA for the CDR3: TGTGCCAGCAGCTCTCTTCCGGGGGGGACGAGCTCCTACAATGAGCAGTTCTTC. The V gene is TRBV7-8, the J gene TRBJ2-1; 8 positions match TRBD2. V lost 4 bases and J lost 0; bases outside the gene matches: 11. The germline gives CDR1 SGHVS, CDR2 FQNEAQ. The CDR3 spans 18 residues.